Listed here are 19 T cell receptor beta chains from one sample, sequenced in a study of T cell responses to AZD1222 COVID-19 vaccine. Repertoires were generated with immunoSEQ multiplex PCR, while TCRdb's copy carries only in-frame clones and drops some. The table has fewer than 130,000 clones, just under 95% seen once. The input for sequencing was peripheral blood, taken 28 days after the second AZD1222 dose. The receptors stem from an adult who received the AZD1222 COVID-19 vaccine.

The CDR3 loop reads CASSKRDRGRQFF. CDR3 coding DNA: TGTGCCAGCAGCAAAAGGGACAGAGGGAGACAGTTCTTC. The rearrangement links TRBV7-8 to TRBJ2-1, with TRBD1 matching 7 bases. This CDR3 has 13 amino acids. Germline V CDR1 and CDR2: SGHVS, FQNEAQ. With 5 bases clipped from V and 13 bases from J, the junction kept 11 bases outside the gene matches. Together with reference TRBV7-8 and TRBJ2-1, the CDR3 gives the full variable domain: GAGVSQSPRYKVAKRGQDVALRCDPISGHVSLFWYQQALGQGPEFLTYFQNEAQLDKSGLPSDRFFAERPEGSVSTLKIQRTQQEDSAVYLCASSKRDRGRQFFGPGTRLTVL.

The rearrangement uses TRBV7-2 and TRBJ2-3; perhaps TRBD1 as D (6 bases). Trimming took off 5 bases at V and 4 bases at J, with 13 bases between the two ends. From germline, CDR1 is SGHTA and CDR2 FQGNSA. There are 14 residues in the CDR3. The CDR3 nucleotides read TGTGCCAGCAGCCCCGCCGAGGGGGCAGATACGCAGTATTTT. The encoded protein is CASSPAEGADTQYF.

The rearrangement links TRBV18 to TRBJ2-1; D remains unclear. This CDR3 has 14 amino acids. CDR1 and CDR2 from the germline V gene are KGHSH and LQKENI. With 3 bases removed from V and 7 bases from J, the gap between germline ends came to 13 bases. This CDR3 reads CASSPLLRANEQFF. The CDR3 coding sequence is TGTGCCAGCTCACCCCTCCTTCGGGCAAATGAGCAGTTCTTC.

CDR3 loop: CASSLVRREVGYTF. The CDR3, as DNA: TGTGCCAGCAGCTTAGTTCGCAGGGAAGTGGGCTACACCTTC. J is TRBJ1-2 and V is TRBV11-2, with TRBD1 as a possible D gene (5 bases). The CDR3 has 14 residues. The ends were cut back, 1 base at V and 8 bases at J, with 14 bases in the middle. Germline V gene sequence: CDR1 SGHAT, CDR2 FQNNGV.

The table lists this clone with a count of one. This chain links TRBV3-1 (or the pseudogene TRBV3-2) with TRBJ1-6; D remains ambiguous. With 1 base removed from V and 12 bases from J, the gap between germline ends came to 13 bases. The CDR3 contains 14 residues. Germline assignment: CDR1 LGHDT and CDR2 YNNKEL (reference sequence). CDR3 residues: CASSQALSSLPLHF. The DNA of the CDR3 is TGTGCCAGCAGCCAAGCTTTGTCCAGTTTACCCCTCCACTTT.

J is TRBJ2-1 and V is TRBV24-1; 9 bases are shared with TRBD2. This CDR3 has 18 residues. Looked up from germline, CDR1 is KGHDR and CDR2 is SFDVKD. V was clipped by 1 base and J by 0 bases; unmatched bases: 6. The CDR3 region is CATSDFGGSGGSYNEQFF. For the CDR3, the DNA is TGTGCCACCAGTGATTTCGGAGGTAGCGGGGGCTCCTACAATGAGCAGTTCTTC.

This chain joins TRBV2 and TRBJ2-7; a possible D gene is TRBD1 (7 bases). CDR1 and CDR2 from the germline V gene are SNHLY and FYNNEI. Trimming took 3 bases from V and 3 from J, leaving 12 bases between them. This CDR3 is built from 14 residues. The CDR3 reads CASSDSGGGYEQYF. The CDR3 nucleotides read TGTGCCAGCAGTGATTCAGGGGGAGGCTACGAGCAGTACTTC.

The chain is built from TRBV7-3 and TRBJ2-2; D is unclear. V was trimmed by 6 bases and J by 4 bases, leaving 12 bases between them. This CDR3 comprises 14 residues. Germline V lookup: CDR1 SGHTA, CDR2 FQGTGA. In nucleotides, the CDR3 is TGTGCCAGCAGGGCCAACTCGGTCACCGGGGAGCTGTTTTTT. It translates to CASRANSVTGELFF.

The rearrangement uses TRBV18 and TRBJ2-3; no clear D gene. The CDR3 totals 16 residues. The V gene's germline CDR1 is KGHSH and CDR2 LQKENI. V was clipped by 1 base and J by 0 bases, with 11 bases between them. The CDR3 DNA reads TGTGCCAGCTCACCACTGCCCCCGCAGAGCACAGATACGCAGTATTTT. Its translation is CASSPLPPQSTDTQYF.

The J gene is TRBJ2-7, the V gene TRBV4-3; D is perhaps TRBD1 or TRBD2 (6 bases each). V dropped 2 bases and J dropped 2 bases, with 16 bases sitting between them. The CDR3 is 16 residues long. Germline V gene lookup returns CDR1 LGHNA and CDR2 YSLEER. DNA of the CDR3: TGCGCCAGCAGCCAAAGATTCGGAGGGGGGACCTACGAGCAGTACTTC. It specifies CASSQRFGGGTYEQYF.

DNA of the CDR3: TGTGCCAGCAGCCCGTCCCCCGGGACAGGGGGGGAGCAGTACTTC. Encoded protein: CASSPSPGTGGEQYF. The J gene is TRBJ2-7, the V gene TRBV11-3; 11 bases match TRBD1. Germline lookup yields CDR1 SGHNT and CDR2 YENEEA. The CDR3 sequence is 15 residues long. Trimming took 5 bases from V and 7 from J; bases not matched to a gene: 10.

The rearrangement joins TRBV6-6 to TRBJ1-1; D remains ambiguous. V lost 4 bases to trimming and J lost 6 bases, with 12 bases between them. Germline assignment: CDR1 MNHNY and CDR2 SVGAGI (reference sequence). The CDR3 is 13 amino acids. The CDR3 DNA sequence: TGTGCCAGCAGTTTGGACCTTGCTGCTGAAGCTTTCTTT. This gives the protein CASSLDLAAEAFF.

Remarks on this clone: Distinct nucleotide sequences in the sample also encode this CDR3. The chain recombines TRBV6-2 or TRBV6-3 with TRBJ1-5; perhaps TRBD1 as D (5 bases). The V end was cut by 0 bases, the J end by 7 bases, with 10 bases between. Germline lookup yields CDR1 MNHEY and CDR2 SVGEGT. This CDR3 region has 14 residues. The CDR3 DNA sequence: TGTGCCAGCAGTTACTCGGGGGGGAACCAGCCCCAGCATTTT. This translates into CASSYSGGNQPQHF.

The rearrangement uses TRBV6-2 or TRBV6-3 and TRBJ1-2, with D maybe TRBD1 (6 bases). The germline V gene encodes CDR1 MNHEY and CDR2 SVGEGT. V was pared by 0 bases and J by 3 bases, with 17 bases between. This CDR3 is built from 17 residues. The CDR3 loop reads CASSYSKAGERYYGYTF. Written as DNA, the CDR3 is TGTGCCAGCAGTTACTCGAAGGCAGGGGAGAGGTACTATGGCTACACCTTC.

CDR3: CASSFRDRVPYNEQFF. The CDR3 DNA follows: TGTGCCAGCAGCTTCCGGGACAGGGTCCCGTACAATGAGCAGTTCTTC. The V call is TRBV7-9, the J call TRBJ2-1; 9 nucleotides agree with TRBD1. Germline CDR1 SEHNR, CDR2 FQNEAQ (reference sequence). Losses at the gene ends were 3 bases for V and 4 bases for J; bases not matched to a gene: 7. CDR3 length equals 16 residues.

V is TRBV28 and J is TRBJ2-6; D is possibly TRBD1 (6 bases). Germline assignment: CDR1 MDHEN and CDR2 SYDVKM. Trimming removed 6 bases at V and 2 bases at J, with 14 bases between. The CDR3 loop spans 16 amino acids. CDR3 sequence (DNA): TGTGCCAGCAGGAAGTTGGGGGCGGCTGGGGCCAACGTCCTGACTTTC. This translates into CASRKLGAAGANVLTF.

The gene calls are TRBV19 and TRBJ1-2; TRBD1 might be the D (5 bases). Germline V lookup: CDR1 LNHDA, CDR2 SQIVND (reference sequence). This CDR3 spans 11 amino acids. V lost 3 bases and J 8 bases, leaving 7 bases between the germline ends. The CDR3 DNA reads TGTGCCAGTAGTATGGGGGACGGCTACACCTTC. Translation gives CASSMGDGYTF.

The chain recombines TRBV2 with TRBJ1-2; the match to TRBD1 covers 7 bases. The CDR3 length is 14 residues. V shed 6 bases and J 4 bases; nucleotides not matched to a gene: 8. CDR1 is SNHLY, CDR2 FYNNEI, per germline. The CDR3 region has the DNA TGTGCCAGCAGCGCGGACAGGAGTTTCTATGGCTACACCTTC. It codes for CASSADRSFYGYTF.

The rearrangement uses TRBV25-1 and TRBJ2-1; 9 bases are shared with TRBD1. The CDR3 is made up of 13 amino acids. The V and J ends lost 5 bases and 9 bases, in that order; junction bases with no gene match: 5. Per germline, CDR1 MGHDK and CDR2 SYGVNS. CDR3 in amino acids: CASSTQQGAEQFF. The CDR3 DNA follows: TGTGCCAGCAGTACCCAACAGGGGGCTGAGCAGTTCTTC. The variable domain in full, with the rest retrieved from reference TRBV25-1 and TRBJ2-1, is EADIYQTPRYLVIGTGKKITLECSQTMGHDKMYWYQQDPGMELHLIHYSYGVNSTEKGDLSSESTVSRIRTEHFPLTLESARPSHTSQYLCASSTQQGAEQFFGPGTRLTVL.